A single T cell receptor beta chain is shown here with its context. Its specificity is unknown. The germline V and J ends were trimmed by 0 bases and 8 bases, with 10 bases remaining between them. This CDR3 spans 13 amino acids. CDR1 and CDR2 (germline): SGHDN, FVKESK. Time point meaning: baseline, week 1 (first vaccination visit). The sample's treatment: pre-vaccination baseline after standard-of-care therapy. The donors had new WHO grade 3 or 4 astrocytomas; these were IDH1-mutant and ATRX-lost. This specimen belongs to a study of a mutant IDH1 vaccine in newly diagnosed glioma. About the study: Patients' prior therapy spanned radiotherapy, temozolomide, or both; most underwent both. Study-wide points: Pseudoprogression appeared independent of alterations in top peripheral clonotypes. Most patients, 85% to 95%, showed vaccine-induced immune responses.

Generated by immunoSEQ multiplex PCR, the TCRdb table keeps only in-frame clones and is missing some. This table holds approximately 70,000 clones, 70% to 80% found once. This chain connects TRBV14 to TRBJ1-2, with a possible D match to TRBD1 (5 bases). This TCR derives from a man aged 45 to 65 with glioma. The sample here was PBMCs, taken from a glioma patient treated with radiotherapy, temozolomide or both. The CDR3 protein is CASSQDPGRGYTF. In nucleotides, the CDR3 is TGTGCCAGCAGCCAAGACCCAGGGCGAGGCTACACCTTC.